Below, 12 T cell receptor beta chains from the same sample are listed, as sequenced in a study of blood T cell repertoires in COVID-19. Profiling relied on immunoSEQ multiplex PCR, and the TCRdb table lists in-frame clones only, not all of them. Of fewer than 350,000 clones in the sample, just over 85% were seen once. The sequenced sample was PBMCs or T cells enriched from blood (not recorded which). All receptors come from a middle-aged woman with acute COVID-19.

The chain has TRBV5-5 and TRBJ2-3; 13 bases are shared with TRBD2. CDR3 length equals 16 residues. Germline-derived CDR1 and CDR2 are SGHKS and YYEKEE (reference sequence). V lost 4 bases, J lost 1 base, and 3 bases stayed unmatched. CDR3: CASSQTSGGGTDTQYF. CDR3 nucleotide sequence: TGTGCCAGCAGCCAAACTAGCGGGGGGGGCACAGATACGCAGTATTTT.

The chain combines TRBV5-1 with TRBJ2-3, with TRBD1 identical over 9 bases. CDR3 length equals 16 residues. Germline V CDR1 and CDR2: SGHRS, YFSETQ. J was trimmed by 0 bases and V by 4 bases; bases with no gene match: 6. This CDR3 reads CASSRGQGPSTDTQYF. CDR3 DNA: TGCGCCAGCAGCCGGGGACAGGGCCCTAGCACAGATACGCAGTATTTT.

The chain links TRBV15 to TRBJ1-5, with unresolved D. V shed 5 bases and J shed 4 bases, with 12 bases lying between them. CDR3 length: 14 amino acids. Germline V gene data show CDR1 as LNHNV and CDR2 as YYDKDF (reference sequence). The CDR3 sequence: CATSSRQGNQPQHF. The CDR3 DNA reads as TGTGCCACCAGCTCCCGACAAGGAAATCAGCCCCAGCATTTT.

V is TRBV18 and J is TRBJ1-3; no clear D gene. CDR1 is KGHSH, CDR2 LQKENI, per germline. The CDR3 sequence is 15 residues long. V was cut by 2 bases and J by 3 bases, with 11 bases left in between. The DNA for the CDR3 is TGTGCCAGCTCACCATTCAGTTCTGATGGAAACACCATATATTTT. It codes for CASSPFSSDGNTIYF.

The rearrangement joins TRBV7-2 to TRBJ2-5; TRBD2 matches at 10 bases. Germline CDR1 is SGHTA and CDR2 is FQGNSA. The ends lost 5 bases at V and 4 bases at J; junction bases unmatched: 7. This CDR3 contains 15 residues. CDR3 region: CASSPRQRGGETQYF. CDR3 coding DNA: TGTGCCAGCAGCCCGCGGCAGCGGGGGGGAGAGACCCAGTACTTC.

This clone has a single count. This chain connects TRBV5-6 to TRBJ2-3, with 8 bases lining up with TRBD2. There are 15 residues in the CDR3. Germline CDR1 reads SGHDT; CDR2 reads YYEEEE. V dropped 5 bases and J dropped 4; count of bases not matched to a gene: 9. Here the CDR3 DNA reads TGTGCCAGCAGTCTAAGGACTAGCTTGTCAGATACGCAGTATTTT. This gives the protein CASSLRTSLSDTQYF.

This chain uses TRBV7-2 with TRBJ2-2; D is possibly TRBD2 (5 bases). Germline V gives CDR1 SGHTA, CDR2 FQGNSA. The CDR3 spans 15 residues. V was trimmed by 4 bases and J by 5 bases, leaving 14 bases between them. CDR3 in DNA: TGTGCCAGCAGCTCCCCCCTGGACTGGACCGGGGAGCTGTTTTTT. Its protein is CASSSPLDWTGELFF.

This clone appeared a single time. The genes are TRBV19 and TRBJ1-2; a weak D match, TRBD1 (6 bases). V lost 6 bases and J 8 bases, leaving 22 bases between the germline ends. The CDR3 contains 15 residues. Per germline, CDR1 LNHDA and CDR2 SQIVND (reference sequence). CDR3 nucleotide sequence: TGTGCCAGTAGCGCAAAGTCGGACAGTCTGGCAGGCTACACCTTC. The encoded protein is CASSAKSDSLAGYTF.

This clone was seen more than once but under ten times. Here the CDR3 DNA reads TGTGCCAGCAGCCAAACCCGACAGTATGGCTACACCTTC. As protein: CASSQTRQYGYTF. The chain recombines TRBV12-3 or TRBV12-4 with TRBJ1-2, with a possible D match to TRBD1 (5 bases). V dropped 6 bases and J dropped 5 bases, with 13 bases sitting between them. This CDR3 has 13 residues.

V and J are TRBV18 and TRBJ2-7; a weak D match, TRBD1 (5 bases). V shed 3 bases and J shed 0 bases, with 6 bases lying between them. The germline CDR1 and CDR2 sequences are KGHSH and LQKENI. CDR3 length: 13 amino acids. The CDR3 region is CASSPGLSYEQYF. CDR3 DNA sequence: TGTGCCAGCTCACCGGGGCTCTCCTACGAGCAGTACTTC.

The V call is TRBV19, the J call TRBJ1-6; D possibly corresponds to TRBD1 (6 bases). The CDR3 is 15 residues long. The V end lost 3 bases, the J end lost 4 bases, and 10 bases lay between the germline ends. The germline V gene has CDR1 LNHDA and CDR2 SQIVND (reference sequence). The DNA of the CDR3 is TGTGCCAGTAGTATGGCGGACAGTTATAATTCACCCCTCCACTTT. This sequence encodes CASSMADSYNSPLHF. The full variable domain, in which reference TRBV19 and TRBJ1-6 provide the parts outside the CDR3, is DGGITQSPKYLFRKEGQNVTLSCEQNLNHDAMYWYRQDPGQGLRLIYYSQIVNDFQKGDIAEGYSVSREKKESFPLTVTSAQKNPTAFYLCASSMADSYNSPLHFGNGTRLTVT.

CDR3 residues: CASSDRRGPSYEQYF. The CDR3, as DNA: TGTGCCAGCAGCGACAGAAGGGGCCCCTCCTACGAGCAGTACTTC. The V call is TRBV7-3, the J call TRBJ2-7, with D perhaps TRBD1 (5 bases). V was cut by 5 bases and J by 0 bases, with 14 bases left in between. The germline gives CDR1 SGHTA, CDR2 FQGTGA. The CDR3 is made up of 15 amino acids. The full variable domain, rest sourced from reference TRBV7-3 and TRBJ2-7, is GAGVSQTPSNKVTEKGKYVELRCDPISGHTALYWYRQSLGQGPEFLIYFQGTGAADDSGLPNDRFFAVRPEGSVSTLKIQRTERGDSAVYLCASSDRRGPSYEQYFGPGTRLTVT.